This TCR beta chain stems from a study of blood T cell repertoires in COVID-19. Across the study: From the United States, Italy and Spain came samples of acute and convalescent COVID-19. Sources were T cells, B-cell-depleted T cells, or PBMCs; the material itself was cDNA or gDNA.

V was shortened by 8 bases and J by 4 bases, with 8 bases between the two germline ends. CDR1 MNHEY and CDR2 SVGAGI come from the germline V gene. This CDR3 is built from 11 residues. Original processing notes: Reference gene primer amplification gave estimated nucleated cell counts. Sequencing was performed with immunoSEQ multiplex PCR; in TCRdb, only in-frame clones are kept and a portion is missing. Clonal size and the V and J genes are those of that table, whereas D and trimming came from the DNA. The sample includes 50,000 to 70,000 clones, 84% of them seen just once. The V and J genes are TRBV6-5 and TRBJ1-2; no clear D. Input material: peripheral blood. The sequence derives from a man in his 70s with active COVID-19. The CDR3 reads CASFSSYGYTF. CDR3 sequence (DNA): TGTGCCAGCTTCTCTAGCTATGGCTACACCTTC.